These 9 T cell receptor beta chains came from one sample sequenced in a study of beta chain features in type 1 diabetes. Expressed TCRB transcripts were sequenced because the entire RNA isolate underwent reverse transcription. The table came from immunoSEQ multiplex PCR; TCRdb's copy has only in-frame clones and leaves some out. The profile shows a few hundred thousand clones, 10% to 15% of them singletons. The specimen was naive CD4+ T cells from blood. The receptors were sampled from a man between 18 and 35 years old in good health.

This chain uses TRBV2 with TRBJ1-1; tentatively, D is TRBD1 (5 bases). V lost 8 bases, J lost 0 bases, and 10 bases lay in between. Germline loops: CDR1 SNHLY, CDR2 FYNNEI. The CDR3 has 13 residues. DNA for the CDR3: TGTGCCAGCGTAGACAGCCTGAACACTGAAGCTTTCTTT. Protein product: CASVDSLNTEAFF.

The chain uses TRBV27 and TRBJ1-5; no clear D gene. The CDR3 is 13 amino acids. Germline V gene data show CDR1 as MNHEY and CDR2 as SMNVEV (reference sequence). Trimming took 2 bases from V and 3 from J, leaving 5 bases between them. The CDR3 DNA reads TGTGCCAGCAGTTTAGCTATCAATCAGCCCCAGCATTTT. Amino acid sequence: CASSLAINQPQHF.

The V and J genes are TRBV29-1 and TRBJ2-7, with 12 bases that match TRBD1. This CDR3 spans 16 amino acids. Germline trimming cut 0 bases from V and 4 bases from J; bases unmatched to any gene: 7. Germline CDR1 and CDR2: SQVTM and ANQGSEA. As DNA, the CDR3 is TGCAGCGTTGAAGAGTCGGGACAGGGGGCGCGGTACGAGCAGTACTTC. Amino acid sequence: CSVEESGQGARYEQYF.

This clone was detected a few times. V usage is TRBV6-5 and J usage is TRBJ2-7, with 9 nucleotides matching TRBD2. Germline V lookup: CDR1 MNHEY, CDR2 SVGAGI. Unmatched junction bases numbered 3, after V lost 0 bases and J lost 3 bases. The CDR3 is 15 amino acids. CDR3 DNA sequence: TGTGCCAGCAGTTACTCTGTTAGCGGGGGCTACGAGCAGTACTTC. Translating it yields CASSYSVSGGYEQYF.

This clone turned up a few times. J is TRBJ1-2 and V is TRBV27; 8 bases map to TRBD1. There are 13 residues in the CDR3. Germline assignment: CDR1 MNHEY and CDR2 SMNVEV (reference sequence). Unmatched junction bases numbered 7, after V lost 5 bases and J lost 8 bases. CDR3 in DNA: TGTGCCAGCAGTACCAGGACAGGGAACGGCTACACCTTC. Protein sequence: CASSTRTGNGYTF.

This chain links TRBV10-3 with TRBJ2-2; 7 positions agree with TRBD1. Germline CDR1 ENHRY, CDR2 SYGVKD. CDR3 length equals 14 residues. J was trimmed by 5 bases and V by 5 bases; bases with no gene match: 5. The CDR3 spells CAISPGQRTGELFF. The DNA of the CDR3 is TGTGCCATCAGTCCGGGACAGCGGACCGGGGAGCTGTTTTTT.

The genes are TRBV11-2 and TRBJ2-5, with D unclear. The V gene's germline CDR1 is SGHAT and CDR2 FQNNGV. Trimming pared 0 bases from V and 7 bases from J, leaving 9 bases between. This CDR3 is 13 amino acids long. The CDR3 region is CASSLEELWTQYF. The DNA of the CDR3 is TGTGCCAGCAGCTTAGAGGAGTTGTGGACCCAGTACTTC. Based on the CDR3 plus reference TRBV11-2 and TRBJ2-5, the full variable domain is EAGVAQSPRYKIIEKRQSVAFWCNPISGHATLYWYQQILGQGPKLLIQFQNNGVVDDSQLPKDRFSAERLKGVDSTLKIQPAKLEDSAVYLCASSLEELWTQYFGPGTRLLVL.

J is TRBJ1-1 and V is TRBV9, with D hard to call. Trimming left V 4 bases short and J 6 bases short, with 16 bases between. This CDR3 has 14 residues. Germline CDR1 SGDLS, CDR2 YYNGEE. The CDR3 DNA is TGTGCCAGCAGCCAAAACAGTCGGATCGCTGAAGCTTTCTTT. It translates to CASSQNSRIAEAFF. The full variable domain, its missing parts supplied by reference TRBV9 and TRBJ1-1, is DSGVTQTPKHLITATGQRVTLRCSPRSGDLSVYWYQQSLDQGLQFLIQYYNGEERAKGNILERFSAQQFPDLHSELNLSSLELGDSALYFCASSQNSRIAEAFFGQGTRLTVV.

This clone came up a few times. This chain connects TRBV9 to TRBJ2-3; 7 nucleotides match TRBD2. Germline-derived CDR1 and CDR2 are SGDLS and YYNGEE. Trimming cost V 0 bases and J 2 bases; bases outside gene matches: 9. The CDR3 length is 17 residues. This CDR3 is CASSVDSPRGNTDTQYF. As DNA, the CDR3 is TGTGCCAGCAGCGTAGATAGTCCGCGGGGGAACACAGATACGCAGTATTTT.